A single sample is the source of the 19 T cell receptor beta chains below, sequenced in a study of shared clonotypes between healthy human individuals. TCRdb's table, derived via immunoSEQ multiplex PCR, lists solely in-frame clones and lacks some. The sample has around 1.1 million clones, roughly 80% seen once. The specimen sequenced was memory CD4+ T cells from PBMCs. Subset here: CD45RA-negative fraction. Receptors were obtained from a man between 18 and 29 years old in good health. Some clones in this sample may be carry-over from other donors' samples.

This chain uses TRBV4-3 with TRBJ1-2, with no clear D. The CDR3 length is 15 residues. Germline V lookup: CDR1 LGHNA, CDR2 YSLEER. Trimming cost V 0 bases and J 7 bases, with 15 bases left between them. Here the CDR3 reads CASSQDLYGMGGYTF. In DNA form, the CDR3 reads TGCGCCAGCAGCCAAGATCTTTATGGTATGGGTGGCTACACCTTC.

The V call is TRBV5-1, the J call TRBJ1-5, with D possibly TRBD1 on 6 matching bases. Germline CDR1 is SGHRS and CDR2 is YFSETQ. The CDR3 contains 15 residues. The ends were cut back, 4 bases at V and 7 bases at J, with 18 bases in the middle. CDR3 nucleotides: TGCGCCAGCAGCCCGTATGGAGGGGGTGACCAGCCCCAGCATTTT. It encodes CASSPYGGGDQPQHF.

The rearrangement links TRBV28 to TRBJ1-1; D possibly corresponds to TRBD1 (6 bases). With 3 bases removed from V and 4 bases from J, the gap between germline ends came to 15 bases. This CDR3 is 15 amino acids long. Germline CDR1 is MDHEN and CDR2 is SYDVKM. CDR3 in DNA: TGTGCCAGCAGTTTGTACAGGGCGGTTGGCACTGAAGCTTTCTTT. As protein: CASSLYRAVGTEAFF.

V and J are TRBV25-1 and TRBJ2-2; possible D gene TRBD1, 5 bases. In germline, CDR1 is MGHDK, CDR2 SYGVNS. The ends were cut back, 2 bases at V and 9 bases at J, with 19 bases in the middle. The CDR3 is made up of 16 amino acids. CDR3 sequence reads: CASSEISRQGLRELFF. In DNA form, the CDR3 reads TGTGCCAGCAGTGAAATCTCGAGGCAGGGCTTGCGGGAGCTGTTTTTT.

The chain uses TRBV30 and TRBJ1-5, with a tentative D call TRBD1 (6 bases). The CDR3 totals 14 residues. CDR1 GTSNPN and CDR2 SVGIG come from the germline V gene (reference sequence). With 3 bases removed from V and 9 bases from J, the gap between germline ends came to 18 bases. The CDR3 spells CAWSKGGSSGPQHF. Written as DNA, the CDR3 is TGTGCCTGGAGCAAGGGGGGCAGCAGTGGGCCCCAGCATTTT.

The DNA of the CDR3 is TGTGCCAGTAGTACGATACCGGGACAGGGAAACACTGAAGCTTTCTTT. Translated, it gives CASSTIPGQGNTEAFF. The V call is TRBV19, the J call TRBJ1-1; 9 bases agree with TRBD1. Trimming cost V 4 bases and J 2 bases; bases outside gene matches: 8. The germline V gene encodes CDR1 LNHDA and CDR2 SQIVND (reference sequence). The CDR3 is 16 residues long. Based on the CDR3 plus reference TRBV19 and TRBJ1-1, the full variable domain is DGGITQSPKYLFRKEGQNVTLSCEQNLNHDAMYWYRQDPGQGLRLIYYSQIVNDFQKGDIAEGYSVSREKKESFPLTVTSAQKNPTAFYLCASSTIPGQGNTEAFFGQGTRLTVV.

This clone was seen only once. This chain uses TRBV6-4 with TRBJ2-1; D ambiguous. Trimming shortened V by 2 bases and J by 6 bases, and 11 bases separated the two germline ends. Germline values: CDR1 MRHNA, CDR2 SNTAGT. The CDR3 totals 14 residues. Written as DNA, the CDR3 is TGTGCCAGCAGTGACGGGATATGGGGCAATGAGCAGTTCTTC. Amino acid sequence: CASSDGIWGNEQFF.

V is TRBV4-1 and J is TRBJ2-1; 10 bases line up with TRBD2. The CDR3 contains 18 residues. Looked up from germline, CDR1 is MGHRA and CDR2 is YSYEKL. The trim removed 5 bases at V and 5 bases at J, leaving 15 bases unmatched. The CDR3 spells CASSASPTGLATHNEQFF. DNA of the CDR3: TGCGCCAGCAGCGCAAGCCCTACGGGACTAGCGACCCACAATGAGCAGTTCTTC.

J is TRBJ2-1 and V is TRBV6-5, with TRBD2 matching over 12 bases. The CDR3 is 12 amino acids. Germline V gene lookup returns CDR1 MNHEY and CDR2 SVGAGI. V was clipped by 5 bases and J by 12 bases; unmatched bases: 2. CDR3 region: CASSLAGGWQFF. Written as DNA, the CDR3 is TGTGCCAGCAGTCTAGCGGGAGGGTGGCAGTTCTTC.

Here the CDR3 DNA reads TGTGCCAGCAGCTTGGTGGTTAGGGGGGTAGCTGGCTACACCTTC. Encoded protein: CASSLVVRGVAGYTF. The chain joins TRBV5-5 to TRBJ1-2; TRBD1 is a possible D gene (6 bases). Deletions cut 0 bases from V and 7 bases from J, with 16 bases between. Germline CDR1 reads SGHKS; CDR2 reads YYEKEE (reference sequence). This CDR3 has 15 amino acids.

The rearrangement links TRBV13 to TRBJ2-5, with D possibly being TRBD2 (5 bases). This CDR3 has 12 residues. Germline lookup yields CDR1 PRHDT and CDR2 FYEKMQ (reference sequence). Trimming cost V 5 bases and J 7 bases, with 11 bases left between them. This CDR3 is CASSPRDGTQYF. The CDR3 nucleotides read TGTGCCAGCAGCCCCCGGGATGGGACCCAGTACTTC.

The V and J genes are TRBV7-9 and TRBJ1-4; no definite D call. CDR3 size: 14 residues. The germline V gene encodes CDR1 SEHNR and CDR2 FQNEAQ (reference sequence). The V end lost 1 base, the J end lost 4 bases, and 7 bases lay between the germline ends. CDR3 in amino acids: CASSLGGINEKLFF. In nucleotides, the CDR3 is TGTGCCAGCAGCTTAGGAGGGATTAATGAAAAACTGTTTTTT.

For the CDR3, the DNA is TGTGCCAGTAGTATCTCACTAGCGGGAGTGGGTGAGCAGTTCTTC. This translates into CASSISLAGVGEQFF. The V gene is TRBV19, the J gene TRBJ2-1, with 11 bases identical to TRBD2. The CDR3 spans 15 residues. CDR1 is LNHDA and CDR2 is SQIVND in the germline V gene (reference sequence). Trimming at V came to 3 bases and at J to 9 bases, leaving 7 bases not matched to a gene.

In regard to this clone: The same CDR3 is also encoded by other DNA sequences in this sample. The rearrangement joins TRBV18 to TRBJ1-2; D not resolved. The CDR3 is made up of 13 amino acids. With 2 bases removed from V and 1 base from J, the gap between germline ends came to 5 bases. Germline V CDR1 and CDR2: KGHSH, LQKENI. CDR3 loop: CASSPESNYGYTF. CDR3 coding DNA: TGTGCCAGCTCACCAGAGAGTAACTATGGCTACACCTTC.

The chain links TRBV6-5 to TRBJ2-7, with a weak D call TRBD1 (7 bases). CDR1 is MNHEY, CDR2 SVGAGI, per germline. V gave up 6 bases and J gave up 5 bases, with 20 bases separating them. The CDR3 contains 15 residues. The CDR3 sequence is CASRQAQGGKDEQYF. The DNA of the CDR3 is TGTGCCAGCAGACAAGCTCAGGGGGGCAAGGACGAGCAGTACTTC.

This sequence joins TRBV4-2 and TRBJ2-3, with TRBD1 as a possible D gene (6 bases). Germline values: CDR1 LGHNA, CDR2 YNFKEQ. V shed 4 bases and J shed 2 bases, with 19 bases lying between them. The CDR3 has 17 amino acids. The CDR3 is CASSPVGWDTHTDTQYF. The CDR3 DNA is TGTGCCAGCAGCCCCGTGGGGTGGGACACCCACACAGATACGCAGTATTTT.

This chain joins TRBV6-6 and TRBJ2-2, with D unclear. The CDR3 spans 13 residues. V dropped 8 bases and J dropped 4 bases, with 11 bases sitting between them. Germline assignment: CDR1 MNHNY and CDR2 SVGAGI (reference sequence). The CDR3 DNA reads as TGTGCCAGCGGCCCTCGAGGCACCGGGGAGCTGTTTTTT. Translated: CASGPRGTGELFF.

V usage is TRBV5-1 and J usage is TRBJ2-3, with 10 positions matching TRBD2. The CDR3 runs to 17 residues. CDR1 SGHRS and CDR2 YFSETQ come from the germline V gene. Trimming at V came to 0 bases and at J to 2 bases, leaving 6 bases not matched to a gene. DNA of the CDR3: TGCGCCAGCAGCTTGGCGGAGGGACTAGCGACCACAGATACGCAGTATTTT. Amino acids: CASSLAEGLATTDTQYF.

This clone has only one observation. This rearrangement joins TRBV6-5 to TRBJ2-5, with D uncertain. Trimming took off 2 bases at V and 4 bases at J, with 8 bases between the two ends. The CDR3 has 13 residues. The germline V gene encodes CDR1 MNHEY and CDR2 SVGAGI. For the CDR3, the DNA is TGTGCCAGCAGTTACCCCCCGGGAGAGACCCAGTACTTC. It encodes CASSYPPGETQYF.